This TCR beta chain was observed in a study of vaccination effects on CD4 cells after COVID-19. The CDR3 has 15 amino acids. Germline-derived CDR1 and CDR2 are SGHKS and YYEKEE (reference sequence). After removal of 3 bases from V and 1 base from J, the junction contained 2 bases not matched to a gene. With regard to this clone: Its antigen is not known.

Pools of viral peptides were used by the ViraFEST assay to expand antigen-specific CD4+ T cells ahead of sequencing. Having been cultured for about ten days, the cells underwent CD4+ T cell isolation. Subjects were given two BNT162b2 or mRNA-1273 vaccine doses. The table came from immunoSEQ multiplex PCR; TCRdb's copy has only in-frame clones and leaves some out. The table has 70,000 to 85,000 clones, approximately 80% seen once. This chain joins TRBV5-5 and TRBJ2-2, with 8 bases fitting TRBD1. Sequencing was performed on CD4+ T cells from PBMCs cultured with HCoV-229E spike peptides, taken after COVID-19 vaccination. The TCR originated in a human donor who received a COVID-19 vaccine. The CDR3 DNA sequence: TGTGCCAGCAGCTCTACAGGGGGGAACACCGGGGAGCTGTTTTTT. Its protein product is CASSSTGGNTGELFF.